This paragraph covers one T cell receptor (beta chain) sequence. Antigen: not known. PCR was performed a second time for about 6 to 12 cycles using a sample-barcoded 5' primer and a J-beta primer mix. Each CDR3 protein is one row after TCRdb ran MiXCR on the 5' RACE reads. The sample comprises approximately 760,000 distinct CDR3 sequences, 25% of which are singletons, and 9.4% rests with the top ten. This sample stems from a study of blood T cells in healthy people across ages. For the study at large: Template switching retrieved approximately one barcoded beta molecule for each two T cells.

Whole-study findings and limits: Naive CD4+ cell counts and diversity both ran higher in long-lived than in aged donors. Donor CMV status was unknown, possibly confounding expanded clonotype changes.

Separately, the same data were catalogued under a study of T cells of mothers and their children. That paper notes: No clones detected were persistent microchimeric T cell clones.

Sequenced input: blood. The sequence came from a boy between 10 and 17 years old in good health.

The CDR3 DNA reads as TGTGCCAGCAAAAGGTCCTTTGCAACTAATGAAAAACTGTTTTTT. Translated: CASKRSFATNEKLFF. The chain carries TRBV6-5 and TRBJ1-4, with unresolved D. Germline CDR1 reads MNHEY; CDR2 reads SVGAGI. The CDR3 runs 15 residues. V gave up 7 bases and J gave up 0 bases, with 12 bases separating them.